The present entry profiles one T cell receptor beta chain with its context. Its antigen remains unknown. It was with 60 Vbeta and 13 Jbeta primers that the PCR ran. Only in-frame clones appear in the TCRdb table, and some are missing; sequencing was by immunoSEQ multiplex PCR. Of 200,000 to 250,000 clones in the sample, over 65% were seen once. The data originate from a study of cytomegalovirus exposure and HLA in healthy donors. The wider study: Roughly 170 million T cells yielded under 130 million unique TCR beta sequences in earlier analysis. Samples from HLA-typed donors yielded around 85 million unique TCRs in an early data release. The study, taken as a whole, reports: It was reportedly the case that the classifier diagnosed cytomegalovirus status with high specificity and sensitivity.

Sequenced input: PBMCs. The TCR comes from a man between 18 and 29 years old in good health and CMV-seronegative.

The CDR3 sequence: CASIPGGSGAYNEQFF. CDR3 sequence (DNA): TGTGCCAGCATCCCCGGTGGTAGCGGAGCCTACAATGAGCAGTTCTTC. The V call is TRBV28, the J call TRBJ2-1; D is perhaps TRBD2 (6 bases). Germline loops: CDR1 MDHEN, CDR2 SYDVKM. V gave up 7 bases and J gave up 2 bases, with 18 bases separating them. The CDR3 runs 16 residues.